This is a list of T cell receptor beta chains from one sample in a study of Ad26.COV2.S vaccination and SARS-CoV-2 variants. Sequencing was performed with immunoSEQ multiplex PCR; in TCRdb, only in-frame clones are kept and a portion is missing. The table includes 450,000 to 550,000 clones, approximately 89% detected once. The material sequenced was peripheral blood, taken in a trial of Ad26.COV2.S vaccine versus placebo. The receptors were sampled from a person aged 18-60 years who received the Ad26.COV2.S COVID-19 vaccine or a placebo. The CDR3 runs from the conserved cysteine through the conserved F or W. Fields, in order: clone size, D gene, J gene, V gene, CDR3 DNA, CDR3 protein. The D gene is left open where the match is weak. Only part of the rows carry a size: once, few, many, or a class if the clone is expanded.

size: .
D: .
J: TRBJ2-3
V: TRBV13
DNA: TGTGCCAGCAGCTTAAGCAGGACAGCCAGCACAGATACGCAGTATTTT
CDR3: CASSLSRTASTDTQYF

size: .
D: TRBD1
J: TRBJ1-2
V: TRBV13
DNA: TGTGCCAGCAGCTTAGCTGACAGGGGTCGTGGAGGCTACACCTTC
CDR3: CASSLADRGRGGYTF

size: .
D: .
J: TRBJ2-3
V: TRBV18
DNA: TGTGCCAGCTCACCACCGTCCGGGGGCACAGATACGCAGTATTTT
CDR3: CASSPPSGGTDTQYF

size: .
D: .
J: TRBJ1-1
V: TRBV18
DNA: TGTGCCAGCATGCGGGGCTTAATAAACACTGAAGCTTTCTTT
CDR3: CASMRGLINTEAFF

size: once
D: .
J: TRBJ2-5
V: TRBV25-1
DNA: TGTGCCAGCAGTGAATGGGACTTTAGGGCCCAAGAGACCCAGTACTTC
CDR3: CASSEWDFRAQETQYF

size: .
D: TRBD2
J: TRBJ2-4
V: TRBV5-6
DNA: TGTGCCAGCAGCTTGAATGTGGTAGCGGGGGACCTAGCCAAAAACATTCAGTACTTC
CDR3: CASSLNVVAGDLAKNIQYF

size: once
D: .
J: TRBJ1-4
V: TRBV13
DNA: TGTGCCAGCAGCTTAACAGGGATGGGTGAAAAACTGTTTTTT
CDR3: CASSLTGMGEKLFF

size: .
D: TRBD1
J: TRBJ1-3
V: TRBV7-2
DNA: TGTGCCAGCAGCGCCCAGGGGACAGCCGGAAACACCATATATTTT
CDR3: CASSAQGTAGNTIYF

size: .
D: .
J: TRBJ2-5
V: TRBV2
DNA: TGTGCCAGCGGTAGGGACTCGACCCCGCTGGGGACCCAGTACTTC
CDR3: CASGRDSTPLGTQYF

size: .
D: .
J: TRBJ1-5
V: TRBV7-2
DNA: TGTGCCAGCAGCTTATCGGGGGGTCTGGTGGGTCAGCCCCAGCATTTT
CDR3: CASSLSGGLVGQPQHF

size: .
D: .
J: TRBJ2-1
V: TRBV6-4
DNA: TGTGCCAGCAGTACAGTTTCTAGGGGCCAGCAGTTCTTC
CDR3: CASSTVSRGQQFF

size: .
D: .
J: TRBJ1-2
V: TRBV14
DNA: TGTGCCAGCAGCCTAAACCGGGACATTGGCTACACCTTC
CDR3: CASSLNRDIGYTF

size: .
D: .
J: TRBJ2-3
V: TRBV28
DNA: TGTGCCAGCACCTTGGAATGGGCTCCGGATACGCAGTATTTT
CDR3: CASTLEWAPDTQYF

size: .
D: .
J: TRBJ1-5
V: TRBV28
DNA: TGTGCCAGCAGTCGGGACAGCAATCAGCCCCAGCATTTT
CDR3: CASSRDSNQPQHF

size: .
D: .
J: TRBJ2-1
V: TRBV29-1
DNA: TGCAGCACAGGAGTCCATGAGCAGTTCTTC
CDR3: CSTGVHEQFF

size: .
D: TRBD2
J: TRBJ2-1
V: TRBV2
DNA: TGTGCCAGCAGCGGGGGGAATGAGCAGTTCTTC
CDR3: CASSGGNEQFF

size: .
D: .
J: TRBJ1-5
V: TRBV24-1
DNA: TGTGCCACCAGCGGAGGACAGTTCAATCAGCCCCAGCATTTT
CDR3: CATSGGQFNQPQHF

size: .
D: .
J: TRBJ1-4
V: TRBV5-4
DNA: TGTGCCGGCTCAAGGTGGGGTGAAAAACTGTTTTTT
CDR3: CAGSRWGEKLFF

size: .
D: .
J: TRBJ1-6
V: TRBV3-1/TRBV3-2
DNA: TGTGCCAGCAGCCAGTTAGGCCCGAATTCACCCCTCCACTTT
CDR3: CASSQLGPNSPLHF

size: few
D: .
J: TRBJ2-7
V: TRBV9
DNA: TGTGCCAGCAGCGTAGGAGGGGATCGATACGAGCAGTACTTC
CDR3: CASSVGGDRYEQYF

size: .
D: .
J: TRBJ2-5
V: TRBV5-5
DNA: TGTGCCAGCAGCTTGACCGCGCCCGACGCCTCGGAGACCCAGTACTTC
CDR3: CASSLTAPDASETQYF

size: .
D: .
J: TRBJ1-5
V: TRBV4-3
DNA: TGCGCCAGCAGCCAAGATATGGTCAATCAGCCCCAGCATTTT
CDR3: CASSQDMVNQPQHF

size: .
D: .
J: TRBJ1-4
V: TRBV5-6
DNA: TGTGCCAGCAGCTTGCTTGGCGTTACTAATGAAAAACTGTTTTTT
CDR3: CASSLLGVTNEKLFF

size: .
D: .
J: TRBJ1-4
V: TRBV4-3
DNA: TGCGCCAGCAGCCAAGATGGGGGGGGAAGGACTAATGAAAAACTGTTTTTT
CDR3: CASSQDGGGRTNEKLFF

size: .
D: .
J: TRBJ1-6
V: TRBV7-2
DNA: TGTGCCAGCAGCTTAGTAGTTTCGGCAGGGGACCCCTCACCCCTCCACTTT
CDR3: CASSLVVSAGDPSPLHF

size: once
D: TRBD2
J: TRBJ2-1
V: TRBV3-1/TRBV3-2
DNA: TGTGCCAGCAGGCGGGGGGGGCTCTACAATGAGCAGTTCTTC
CDR3: CASRRGGLYNEQFF

size: .
D: .
J: TRBJ1-2
V: TRBV7-8
DNA: TGTGCCAGCAGCCCCTACTATGGCTACACCTTC
CDR3: CASSPYYGYTF

size: .
D: .
J: TRBJ1-4
V: TRBV25-1
DNA: TGTGCCAGCAGCCCGAGGCGCGAGGGACCTAATGAAAAACTGTTTTTT
CDR3: CASSPRREGPNEKLFF

size: few
D: TRBD1
J: TRBJ1-5
V: TRBV4-1
DNA: TGCGCCAGCAGCCTGACAGGGGGCGACCAGCCCCAGCATTTT
CDR3: CASSLTGGDQPQHF

size: .
D: .
J: TRBJ1-5
V: TRBV7-8
DNA: TGTGCCAGCAGCTTAGTCAGGACGAATAGCAATCAGCCCCAGCATTTT
CDR3: CASSLVRTNSNQPQHF

size: .
D: .
J: TRBJ2-1
V: TRBV13
DNA: TGTGCCAGCAGCTTGCTGTACAATGAGCAGTTCTTC
CDR3: CASSLLYNEQFF

size: .
D: .
J: TRBJ2-5
V: TRBV12-3/TRBV12-4
DNA: TGTGCCAGCAGTTTCAGGGAGACCCAGTACTTC
CDR3: CASSFRETQYF

size: .
D: TRBD2
J: TRBJ2-1
V: TRBV4-2
DNA: TGTGCCAGCAGCCGCCCAGGCGAGCGGGGATACAATGAGCAGTTCTTC
CDR3: CASSRPGERGYNEQFF

size: .
D: TRBD1
J: TRBJ2-7
V: TRBV28
DNA: TGTGCCAGCAGATTCTCAGGGACAGTAAGGTACGAGCAGTACTTC
CDR3: CASRFSGTVRYEQYF

size: .
D: .
J: TRBJ2-3
V: TRBV6-2/TRBV6-3
DNA: TGTGCCAGCAGTTACTCGAGACGGGAAGATACGCAGTATTTT
CDR3: CASSYSRREDTQYF

size: .
D: .
J: TRBJ2-3
V: TRBV5-8
DNA: TGTGCCAGCAGCTTAGTTTCGGGGGCCCGAGATACGCAGTATTTT
CDR3: CASSLVSGARDTQYF

size: .
D: TRBD2
J: TRBJ2-3
V: TRBV5-1
DNA: TGCGCCAGCCAAGGTGTAGCGGGAGAGGTGGATACGCAGTATTTT
CDR3: CASQGVAGEVDTQYF

size: once
D: TRBD2
J: TRBJ2-1
V: TRBV25-1
DNA: TGTGCCAGCAGTTCCTTAGCGGGCAGCTCCTACAATGAGCAGTTCTTC
CDR3: CASSSLAGSSYNEQFF

size: .
D: .
J: TRBJ2-7
V: TRBV11-2
DNA: TGTGCCAGCAGCTTAGAACCCGGGCGCGAGCAGTACTTC
CDR3: CASSLEPGREQYF

size: .
D: .
J: TRBJ2-7
V: TRBV19
DNA: TGTGCCAGTAGTATTTTGGACTCCCCATCCTACGAGCAGTACTTC
CDR3: CASSILDSPSYEQYF

size: .
D: TRBD2
J: TRBJ2-5
V: TRBV19
DNA: TGTGCCAGTAGTATCGGCGGGGGTGGTGCGACCCAGTACTTC
CDR3: CASSIGGGGATQYF

size: once
D: .
J: TRBJ1-4
V: TRBV2
DNA: TGTGCCAGCAGCCGAGGGGGGGGGAATGAAAAACTGTTTTTT
CDR3: CASSRGGGNEKLFF

size: .
D: .
J: TRBJ1-1
V: TRBV30
DNA: TGTGCCTGGAGTGTACTGCGAGGGATTAACACTGAAGCTTTCTTT
CDR3: CAWSVLRGINTEAFF

size: .
D: .
J: TRBJ2-3
V: TRBV7-3
DNA: TGTGCCAGCAGCGAATGGGCTTCACGCACAGATACGCAGTATTTT
CDR3: CASSEWASRTDTQYF

size: few
D: .
J: TRBJ1-1
V: TRBV7-2
DNA: TGTGCCAGCAGCTTGGAGGGGCAAGCTTTCTTT
CDR3: CASSLEGQAFF

size: .
D: TRBD1
J: TRBJ1-1
V: TRBV4-3
DNA: TGCGCCAGCAGCCAAGAAGGGGTCAGGACAGGGCGATTCACTGAAGCTTTCTTT
CDR3: CASSQEGVRTGRFTEAFF

size: .
D: TRBD1
J: TRBJ2-5
V: TRBV29-1
DNA: TGCAGCGCAAGGACAGGGGTAGGGGAGACCCAGTACTTC
CDR3: CSARTGVGETQYF

size: .
D: .
J: TRBJ1-5
V: TRBV7-2
DNA: TGTGCCAGCAGCGTCCGAGCGTGGCAGGGGCTTGGAAATCAGCCCCAGCATTTT
CDR3: CASSVRAWQGLGNQPQHF

size: .
D: .
J: TRBJ2-1
V: TRBV5-6
DNA: TGTGCCAGCAGCTTACTAGGGGCCCTGGGCAATGAGCAGTTCTTC
CDR3: CASSLLGALGNEQFF

size: .
D: .
J: TRBJ2-5
V: TRBV6-6
DNA: TGTGCCAGCAGTTTTAACAGGGCAGTGGAGACCCAGTACTTC
CDR3: CASSFNRAVETQYF

size: .
D: .
J: TRBJ2-1
V: TRBV11-1
DNA: TGTGCCAGCAGCTTAGATAAGGTTAGGGGTCATGAGCAGTTCTTC
CDR3: CASSLDKVRGHEQFF

size: .
D: .
J: TRBJ2-7
V: TRBV30
DNA: TGTGCCTGGACCCGAGATTCGGCCCACTACGAGCAGTACTTC
CDR3: CAWTRDSAHYEQYF

size: .
D: .
J: TRBJ1-2
V: TRBV5-6
DNA: TGTGCCAGCAGCTCGGGGATCGGGGGCTACACCTTC
CDR3: CASSSGIGGYTF

size: .
D: .
J: TRBJ1-4
V: TRBV7-2
DNA: TGTGCCAGCAGCTTAGTCACGGCAGCCTATGAAAAACTGTTTTTT
CDR3: CASSLVTAAYEKLFF

size: .
D: .
J: TRBJ1-3
V: TRBV28
DNA: TGTGCCAGCAGTTTATCCCCTCGGCGGGGTAAGGGAGACTCTGGAAACACCATATATTTT
CDR3: CASSLSPRRGKGDSGNTIYF

size: .
D: TRBD2
J: TRBJ2-7
V: TRBV4-2
DNA: TGTGCCAGCAGCTTGGTCGACGGGGGAGGGTACGAGCAGTACTTC
CDR3: CASSLVDGGGYEQYF

size: few
D: TRBD1
J: TRBJ2-2
V: TRBV6-1
DNA: TGTGCCAGCAGTGAGTACGCCAGGACAGGGTTGAGGACCGGGGAGCTGTTTTTT
CDR3: CASSEYARTGLRTGELFF

size: .
D: TRBD1
J: TRBJ2-3
V: TRBV25-1
DNA: TGTGCCAGCACGGGACAGGGGGCGGATACGCAGTATTTT
CDR3: CASTGQGADTQYF